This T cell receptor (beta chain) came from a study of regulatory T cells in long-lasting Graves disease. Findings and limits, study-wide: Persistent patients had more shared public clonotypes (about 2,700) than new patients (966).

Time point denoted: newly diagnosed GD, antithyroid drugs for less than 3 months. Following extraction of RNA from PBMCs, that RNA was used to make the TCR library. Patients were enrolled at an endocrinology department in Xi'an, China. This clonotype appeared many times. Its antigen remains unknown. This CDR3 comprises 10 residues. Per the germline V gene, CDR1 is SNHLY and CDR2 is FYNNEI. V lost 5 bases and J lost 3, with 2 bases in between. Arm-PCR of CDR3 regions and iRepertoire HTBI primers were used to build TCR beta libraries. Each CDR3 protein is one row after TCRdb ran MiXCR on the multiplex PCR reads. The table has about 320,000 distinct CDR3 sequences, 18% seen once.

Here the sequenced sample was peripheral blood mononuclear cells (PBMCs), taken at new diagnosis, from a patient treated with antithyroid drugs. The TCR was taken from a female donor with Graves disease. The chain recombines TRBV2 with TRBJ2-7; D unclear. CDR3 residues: CASSHYEQYF. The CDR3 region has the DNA TGTGCCAGCAGTCACTACGAGCAGTACTTC.